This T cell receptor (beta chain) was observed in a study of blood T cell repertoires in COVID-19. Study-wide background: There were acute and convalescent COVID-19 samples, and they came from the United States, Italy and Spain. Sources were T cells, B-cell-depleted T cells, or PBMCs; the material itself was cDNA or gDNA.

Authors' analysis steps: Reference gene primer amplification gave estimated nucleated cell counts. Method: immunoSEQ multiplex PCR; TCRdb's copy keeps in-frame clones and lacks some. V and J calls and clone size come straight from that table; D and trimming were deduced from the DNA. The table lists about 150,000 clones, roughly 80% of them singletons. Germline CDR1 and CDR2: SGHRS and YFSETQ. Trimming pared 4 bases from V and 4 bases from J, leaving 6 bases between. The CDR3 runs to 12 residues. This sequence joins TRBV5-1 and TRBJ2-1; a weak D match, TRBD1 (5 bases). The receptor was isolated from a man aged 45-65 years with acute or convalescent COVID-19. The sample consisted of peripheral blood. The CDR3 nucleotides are TGCGCCAGCAGCAAGGGGTACAATGAGCAGTTCTTC. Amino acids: CASSKGYNEQFF.